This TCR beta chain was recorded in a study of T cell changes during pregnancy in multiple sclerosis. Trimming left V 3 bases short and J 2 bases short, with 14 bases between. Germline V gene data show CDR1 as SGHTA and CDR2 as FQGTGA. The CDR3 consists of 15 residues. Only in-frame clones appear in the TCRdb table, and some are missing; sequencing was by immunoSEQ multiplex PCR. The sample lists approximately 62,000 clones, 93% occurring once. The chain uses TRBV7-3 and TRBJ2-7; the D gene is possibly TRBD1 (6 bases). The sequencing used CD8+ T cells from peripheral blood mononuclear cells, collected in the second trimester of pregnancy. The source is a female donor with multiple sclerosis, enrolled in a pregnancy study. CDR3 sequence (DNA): TGTGCCAGCAGCTTGGGACATAGAGCCCCCTACGAGCAGTACTTC. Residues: CASSLGHRAPYEQYF. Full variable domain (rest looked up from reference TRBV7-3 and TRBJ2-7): GAGVSQTPSNKVTEKGKYVELRCDPISGHTALYWYRQSLGQGPEFLIYFQGTGAADDSGLPNDRFFAVRPEGSVSTLKIQRTERGDSAVYLCASSLGHRAPYEQYFGPGTRLTVT.